A selection of T cell receptor beta chains follows, all from one sample in a study of T cell clones after liver transplantation. The data were produced by immunoSEQ multiplex PCR, yet TCRdb's version contains in-frame clones alone and is incomplete. Counted here are tens of thousands of clones, roughly 80% occurring once; the ten biggest clones make up about 0.79%. The sequenced sample was CD4+ T cells from blood, obtained 12 months after liver transplant. The source is a human patient who received a liver transplant. Some of the T cells might come from the graft donor. CDR3s include the opening cysteine and the closing phenylalanine or tryptophan. The order of the fields is V gene, J gene, clone size, CDR3 protein. Rows give clone size only sometimes, using once, few, many, or a class for an expanded clone.

>TRBV21-1|TRBJ1-4|.
CASSKKKGQGHEKLFF
>TRBV5-1|TRBJ2-7|.
CASSGTSGNHEQYF
>TRBV28|TRBJ2-7|.
CASRNIAGGQNEQYF
>TRBV7-2|TRBJ1-2|few
CASSLEGSPVKGYTF
>TRBV13|TRBJ2-7|once
CASSRRLAGSYEQYF
>TRBV19|TRBJ1-1|once
CASSIGRDRTEAFF
>TRBV18|TRBJ1-1|.
CASSPATGGINTEAFF
>TRBV7-2|TRBJ2-5|.
CASSPQRANEETQYF
>TRBV27|TRBJ1-5|.
CASSSRTGEEKPQHF
>TRBV7-9|TRBJ2-3|.
CASRLAEGDTQYF
>TRBV28|TRBJ1-1|once
CASSGIYGRTPMNTEAFF
>TRBV2|TRBJ1-5|.
CASSESQGAQPQHF
>TRBV6-1|TRBJ1-2|.
CASSDLSPYGYTF
>TRBV7-9|TRBJ2-1|few
CASRASGMFYNEQFF
>TRBV23-1|TRBJ2-7|.
CASSSLRTGNIDEQYF
>TRBV28|TRBJ2-7|.
CASTYSGRASYEQYF
>TRBV5-1|TRBJ2-1|once
CASSFPGAVGNEQFF
>TRBV10-3|TRBJ2-1|few
CAISDRGSYNEQFF
>TRBV7-2|TRBJ2-3|.
CASSLRTHNPADTQYF
>TRBV7-3|TRBJ2-5|once
CASSQSLQETQYF
>TRBV9|TRBJ1-2|.
CASSEAATAGYGYTF
>TRBV6-1|TRBJ1-4|.
CASSERWDNEKLFF
>TRBV6-6|TRBJ2-7|once
CASSYSGRPPAYEQYF
>TRBV4-3|TRBJ2-7|once
CASSKSRDNYEQYF
>TRBV19|TRBJ2-5|few
CASSIQDREETQYF
>TRBV5-1|TRBJ2-5|.
CATSRSGIQETQYF
>TRBV18|TRBJ2-2|.
CASSPLHQLGLNTGELFF
>TRBV28|TRBJ2-2|.
CASSTVASGIAGGELFF
>TRBV28|TRBJ1-2|.
CATRAGNYGYTF
>TRBV4-3|TRBJ2-3|.
CASSQELERGDTQYF
>TRBV6-1|TRBJ2-1|.
CASSEMTGVNEQFF
>TRBV19|TRBJ1-5|few
CASSILGQGAGQPQHF
>TRBV30|TRBJ2-1|.
CAWSATNFSGPPYNEQFF
>TRBV7-2|TRBJ2-1|.
CASSRGLAGLGVF
>TRBV5-1|TRBJ1-3|.
CASSLAGAQGNTIYF
>TRBV5-4|TRBJ2-1|.
CASNLLGGREQFF
>TRBV7-2|TRBJ2-5|.
CASSLAFGETQYF
>TRBV18|TRBJ1-4|few
CASSPDRNEKLFF
>TRBV21-1|TRBJ1-5|.
CASSKILGTDSNQPQHF
>TRBV18|TRBJ2-5|.
CASSPLSETQYF
>TRBV6-6|TRBJ1-1|.
CASSSSQREGTEAFF
>TRBV5-1|TRBJ2-3|.
CASSLVAHLNTDTQYF
>TRBV28|TRBJ1-1|.
CASSPYSTEAFF
>TRBV5-6|TRBJ1-5|.
CASSLGGSQPQHF
>TRBV28|TRBJ2-3|.
CASRIAGTSTDTQYF
>TRBV27|TRBJ1-3|.
CASALTGSGNTIYF
>TRBV27|TRBJ1-2|.
CASSRTWNYGYTF
>TRBV6-1|TRBJ1-4|.
CASSERGAPTLFF
>TRBV5-1|TRBJ2-5|.
CASSSPQGWETQYF
>TRBV6-1|TRBJ2-1|.
CASSEASGRSYNEQFF
>TRBV7-8|TRBJ2-1|.
CASSLAGGMTIGQFF
>TRBV9|TRBJ2-7|.
CASSPGLAGGLEQYF
>TRBV2|TRBJ1-5|.
CASSHGRTAPNQPQHF
>TRBV7-3|TRBJ2-7|.
CASSLAGEANEQYF
>TRBV29-1|TRBJ2-7|.
CSVRDPSSYEQYF
>TRBV28|TRBJ2-1|.
CASSLGSSYNEQFF
>TRBV10-2|TRBJ1-5|.
CASSVAGNQPQHF
>TRBV6-5|TRBJ2-2|.
CASRAGTFAGELFF
>TRBV27|TRBJ1-2|.
CASSLVGTNYGYTF
>TRBV5-6|TRBJ2-1|.
CASIDNTAGYNEQFF